These 28 T cell receptor beta chains came from one sample sequenced in a study of identifying expanded T cells in peripheral blood. Repertoires were generated with immunoSEQ multiplex PCR, while TCRdb's copy carries only in-frame clones and drops some. The data show 70,000 to 95,000 clones, about 90% seen once. The sample was blood. The source is a person aged 18-70 years in good health.

The V and J genes are TRBV6-4 and TRBJ2-3; possible D gene TRBD2, 6 bases. The V and J ends lost 0 bases and 4 bases respectively, with 14 bases between them. This CDR3 is 16 amino acids long. In germline, CDR1 is MRHNA, CDR2 SNTAGT. As DNA, the CDR3 is TGTGCCAGCAGTGACTCGAGGGGAGGCGGGGCAGATACGCAGTATTTT. As protein: CASSDSRGGGADTQYF.

The DNA for the CDR3 is TGTGCCAGCAGTGACCGCCTTGGGGATACGCAGTATTTT. Protein product: CASSDRLGDTQYF. The V gene is TRBV6-4, the J gene TRBJ2-3; D gene unclear. The CDR3 loop spans 13 amino acids. Trimming left V 2 bases short and J 6 bases short, with 9 bases between. Germline CDR1 and CDR2: MRHNA and SNTAGT.

The chain uses TRBV28 and TRBJ1-2; 7 bases fit TRBD1. Trimming cost V 7 bases and J 1 base; bases outside gene matches: 6. The germline CDR1 and CDR2 sequences are MDHEN and SYDVKM. The length of the CDR3 is 14 residues. The CDR3 DNA reads TGTGCCAGCACATTTACAGGGGTTAACTATGGCTACACCTTC. As protein: CASTFTGVNYGYTF.

This clone has just one count. The gene calls are TRBV11-2 and TRBJ1-2; D ambiguous. V was shortened by 8 bases and J by 2 bases, with 9 bases between the two germline ends. CDR1 is SGHAT and CDR2 is FQNNGV in the germline V gene. The CDR3 totals 12 residues. In DNA form, the CDR3 reads TGTGCCAGCGTAGGGCAAAACTATGGCTACACCTTC. Translating it yields CASVGQNYGYTF.

This clone has more than one count but fewer than ten. The chain joins TRBV27 to TRBJ2-2; 7 bases line up with TRBD2. The germline gives CDR1 MNHEY, CDR2 SMNVEV (reference sequence). The CDR3 runs to 16 residues. V gave up 1 base and J gave up 3 bases; unmatched junction bases: 5. CDR3 DNA sequence: TGTGCCAGCAGTTTATATTGGCGGGAGTACACCGGGGAGCTGTTTTTT. It encodes CASSLYWREYTGELFF.

The CDR3 region has the DNA TGTGCCTGGAGTTCCAGGGGCTATGGCTACACCTTC. Amino acid sequence: CAWSSRGYGYTF. This chain joins TRBV30 and TRBJ1-2; maybe TRBD1 (6 bases). The V gene lost 2 bases and the J gene lost 4 bases, with 8 bases spanning the gap. Germline V gives CDR1 GTSNPN, CDR2 SVGIG (reference sequence). The CDR3 has 12 residues. Using reference TRBV30 and TRBJ1-2 for the parts outside the CDR3, the full variable domain is SQTIHQWPATLVQPVGSPLSLECTVEGTSNPNLYWYRQAAGRGLQLLFYSVGIGQISSEVPQNLSASRPQDRQFILSSKKLLLSDSGFYLCAWSSRGYGYTFGSGTRLTVV.

J is TRBJ1-1 and V is TRBV7-9, with D hard to call. The CDR3 length is 14 residues. The germline V gene encodes CDR1 SEHNR and CDR2 FQNEAQ (reference sequence). Trimming left V 6 bases short and J 5 bases short, with 16 bases between. The CDR3 region is CASRHPAFGTEAFF. Written as DNA, the CDR3 is TGTGCCAGCAGGCACCCCGCGTTCGGGACTGAAGCTTTCTTT.

This sequence joins TRBV19 and TRBJ2-3, with D uncertain. The germline V gene has CDR1 LNHDA and CDR2 SQIVND (reference sequence). The CDR3 extends over 11 amino acids. Trimming took off 8 bases at V and 4 bases at J, with 7 bases between the two ends. This chain's CDR3 is CASSVADTQYF. Here the CDR3 DNA reads TGTGCCAGTTCAGTGGCAGATACGCAGTATTTT.

This chain joins TRBV15 and TRBJ2-1; 7 bases map to TRBD1. Germline trimming cut 5 bases from V and 2 bases from J; bases unmatched to any gene: 9. Germline-derived CDR1 and CDR2 are LNHNV and YYDKDF (reference sequence). CDR3 length: 16 amino acids. CDR3 protein: CATSGRGQGAYNEQFF. In nucleotides, the CDR3 is TGTGCCACCAGCGGAAGGGGCCAGGGGGCCTACAATGAGCAGTTCTTC.

This clone was seen a handful of times. The V call is TRBV15, the J call TRBJ2-1, with 11 bases matching TRBD2. The CDR3 sequence is 16 residues long. V lost 2 bases and J lost 8; bases outside the gene matches: 8. Germline V gene data show CDR1 as LNHNV and CDR2 as YYDKDF (reference sequence). The CDR3 bases are TGTGCCACCAGCAGACCTCTAGCGGGAGGTTCGGATGAGCAGTTCTTC. It codes for CATSRPLAGGSDEQFF.

The gene calls are TRBV4-1 and TRBJ2-5, with D unclear. Trimming left V 0 bases short and J 5 bases short, with 4 bases between. The germline gives CDR1 MGHRA, CDR2 YSYEKL. The CDR3 is made up of 12 amino acids. CDR3 residues: CASSQDHETQYF. CDR3 nucleotide sequence: TGCGCCAGCAGCCAAGATCACGAGACCCAGTACTTC.

This clone was seen a single time. The V call is TRBV6-6, the J call TRBJ2-5, with TRBD1 matching over 9 bases. The length of the CDR3 is 14 residues. Germline CDR1 MNHNY, CDR2 SVGAGI (reference sequence). The junction had 5 bases not matched to a gene; V was cut back by 5 bases and J by 4 bases. CDR3 region: CASSQTGGGETQYF. As DNA, the CDR3 is TGTGCCAGCAGTCAGACAGGGGGTGGAGAGACCCAGTACTTC.

The J gene is TRBJ2-1, the V gene TRBV7-9; D is ambiguous. V lost 5 bases and J lost 2, with 13 bases in between. Germline V gives CDR1 SEHNR, CDR2 FQNEAQ (reference sequence). The CDR3 extends over 15 amino acids. The CDR3 sequence: CASSLDLKPYNEQFF. The CDR3 DNA reads as TGTGCCAGCAGCCTAGATCTAAAGCCCTACAATGAGCAGTTCTTC.

The chain is built from TRBV19 and TRBJ1-6; 10 bases fit TRBD1. The CDR3 consists of 15 residues. In germline, CDR1 is LNHDA, CDR2 SQIVND (reference sequence). J was trimmed by 10 bases and V by 8 bases; bases with no gene match: 11. The CDR3 DNA reads as TGTGCCAGTCGAGACCGGGACAGGGGAGTATCACCCCTCCACTTT. Its protein is CASRDRDRGVSPLHF.

The chain joins TRBV2 to TRBJ2-3, with 12 bases fitting TRBD2. The trim removed 5 bases at V and 0 bases at J, leaving 9 bases unmatched. Looked up from germline, CDR1 is SNHLY and CDR2 is FYNNEI. The CDR3 covers 18 residues. This CDR3 reads CASSPRPTSGRSTDTQYF. CDR3 in DNA: TGTGCCAGCAGTCCCCGCCCCACTAGCGGGAGGAGCACAGATACGCAGTATTTT.

The chain links TRBV5-1 to TRBJ2-3, with 9 nucleotides matching TRBD2. Trimming at V came to 0 bases and at J to 5 bases, leaving 7 bases not matched to a gene. The CDR3 runs to 16 residues. Germline V lookup: CDR1 SGHRS, CDR2 YFSETQ. CDR3 sequence (DNA): TGCGCCAGCAGCTTGGGCGGGGGGGCCGCCGGAGATACGCAGTATTTT. The encoded protein is CASSLGGGAAGDTQYF.

V and J are TRBV4-2 and TRBJ1-3, with TRBD1 as a possible D gene (5 bases). The length of the CDR3 is 15 residues. V lost 0 bases, J lost 2 bases, and 8 bases lay in between. Germline-derived CDR1 and CDR2 are LGHNA and YNFKEQ. The CDR3 loop reads CASSQEIGAGNTIYF. The CDR3 DNA reads as TGTGCCAGCAGCCAAGAAATAGGGGCTGGAAACACCATATATTTT.

This chain uses TRBV4-2 with TRBJ2-4; D perhaps matches TRBD1 (5 bases). Germline CDR1 reads LGHNA; CDR2 reads YNFKEQ. The CDR3 contains 16 residues. Trimming removed 3 bases at V and 0 bases at J, with 12 bases between. The CDR3 DNA is TGTGCCAGCAGCCAGGCAGGGTTTGTAGCCAAAAACATTCAGTACTTC. This gives the protein CASSQAGFVAKNIQYF.

The chain links TRBV5-6 to TRBJ2-5; 7 bases are a match to TRBD1. In germline, CDR1 is SGHDT, CDR2 YYEEEE. This CDR3 is 14 amino acids long. Unmatched junction bases numbered 4, after V lost 0 bases and J lost 5 bases. The CDR3 is CASSLVETGETQYF. As DNA, the CDR3 is TGTGCCAGCAGCTTGGTGGAGACAGGGGAGACCCAGTACTTC.

The chain combines TRBV5-1 with TRBJ1-1; a weak D match, TRBD1 (5 bases). This CDR3 has 15 amino acids. In germline, CDR1 is SGHRS, CDR2 YFSETQ. V lost 0 bases, J lost 0 bases, and 9 bases lay in between. CDR3 in amino acids: CASSLVGTVNTEAFF. The CDR3 region has the DNA TGCGCCAGCAGCTTGGTTGGGACGGTGAACACTGAAGCTTTCTTT.

The chain employs TRBV5-4 and TRBJ1-2; D unresolved. V lost 2 bases, J lost 4 bases, and 9 bases lay in between. Germline V gene data show CDR1 as SGHNT and CDR2 as YYREEE (reference sequence). The CDR3 totals 13 residues. CDR3 nucleotide sequence: TGTGCCAGCAGCTTAAGCATGAGCTATGGCTACACCTTC. Translating it yields CASSLSMSYGYTF.

The V call is TRBV6-1, the J call TRBJ1-4; 7 nucleotides line up with TRBD1. Germline trimming cut 7 bases from V and 7 bases from J; bases unmatched to any gene: 6. CDR1 is MNHNS, CDR2 SASEGT, per germline. This CDR3 is built from 13 residues. The CDR3 loop reads CASTDRESEKLFF. The CDR3 DNA reads TGTGCCAGCACAGACAGGGAGAGTGAAAAACTGTTTTTT.

The chain combines TRBV9 with TRBJ2-2; a possible D gene is TRBD1 (5 bases). The germline gives CDR1 SGDLS, CDR2 YYNGEE. The CDR3 extends over 13 amino acids. V was cut by 5 bases and J by 5 bases, with 10 bases left in between. CDR3 nucleotide sequence: TGTGCCAGCAGTGGGGCCGGGACCGGGGAGCTGTTTTTT. Translated, it gives CASSGAGTGELFF.

The gene calls are TRBV28 and TRBJ1-1, with D perhaps TRBD1 (5 bases). The CDR3 totals 14 residues. V lost 3 bases, J lost 1 base, and 9 bases lay in between. Germline lookup yields CDR1 MDHEN and CDR2 SYDVKM. The CDR3 sequence: CASSLGGTNTEAFF. The CDR3 region has the DNA TGTGCCAGCAGTTTGGGGGGGACGAACACTGAAGCTTTCTTT.

The genes are TRBV7-9 and TRBJ2-3, with D possibly being TRBD2 (6 bases). Per germline, CDR1 SEHNR and CDR2 FQNEAQ (reference sequence). Trimming stripped 1 base from V and 4 bases from J, with 12 bases between. This CDR3 is 15 amino acids long. For the CDR3, the DNA is TGTGCCAGCAGCTTAGTGTCGGGAGTGGCAGATACGCAGTATTTT. This translates into CASSLVSGVADTQYF.

This chain joins TRBV9 and TRBJ1-2, with D perhaps TRBD1 (6 bases). Trimming cost V 2 bases and J 2 bases, with 16 bases left between them. Germline-derived CDR1 and CDR2 are SGDLS and YYNGEE. This CDR3 has 16 amino acids. The CDR3 DNA follows: TGTGCCAGCAGCGTCCGGGTGGAAGGGGGAAACTATGGCTACACCTTC. This gives the protein CASSVRVEGGNYGYTF.

In its sample, this clone was seen a few times. The genes are TRBV10-3 and TRBJ2-7; D unclear. The CDR3 extends over 12 amino acids. Germline assignment: CDR1 ENHRY and CDR2 SYGVKD. Trimming stripped 4 bases from V and 0 bases from J, with 4 bases between. The chain's CDR3 is CAISGLSYEQYF. The DNA of the CDR3 is TGTGCCATCAGTGGCCTCTCCTACGAGCAGTACTTC.

This clone was detected only once. The CDR3 loop reads CASSVWASGKSDTQYF. CDR3 nucleotides: TGTGCCAGCAGCGTATGGGCTAGCGGGAAATCAGATACGCAGTATTTT. The gene calls are TRBV9 and TRBJ2-3; 9 bases map to TRBD2. This CDR3 spans 16 amino acids. Germline assignment: CDR1 SGDLS and CDR2 YYNGEE. V shed 1 base and J 4 bases; nucleotides not matched to a gene: 7. The full variable domain, its missing parts supplied by reference TRBV9 and TRBJ2-3, is DSGVTQTPKHLITATGQRVTLRCSPRSGDLSVYWYQQSLDQGLQFLIQYYNGEERAKGNILERFSAQQFPDLHSELNLSSLELGDSALYFCASSVWASGKSDTQYFGPGTRLTVL.